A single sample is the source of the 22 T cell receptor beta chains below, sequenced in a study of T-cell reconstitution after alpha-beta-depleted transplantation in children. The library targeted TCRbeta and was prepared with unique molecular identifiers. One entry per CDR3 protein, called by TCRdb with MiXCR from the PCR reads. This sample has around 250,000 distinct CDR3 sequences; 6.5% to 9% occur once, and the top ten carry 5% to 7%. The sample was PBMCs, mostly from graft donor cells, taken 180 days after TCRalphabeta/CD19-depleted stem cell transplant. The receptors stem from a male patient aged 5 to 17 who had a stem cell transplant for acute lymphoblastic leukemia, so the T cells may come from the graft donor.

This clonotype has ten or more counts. DNA for the CDR3: TGTGCCAGCAGTTACTCGAAAACTAGCGGGGGGGTCACAGATACGCAGTATTTT. This encodes CASSYSKTSGGVTDTQYF. V gene TRBV6-5 combines with J gene TRBJ2-3; 13 nucleotides agree with TRBD2. The CDR3 covers 18 residues. Germline V lookup: CDR1 MNHEY, CDR2 SVGAGI. V was clipped by 0 bases and J by 2 bases; unmatched bases: 5.

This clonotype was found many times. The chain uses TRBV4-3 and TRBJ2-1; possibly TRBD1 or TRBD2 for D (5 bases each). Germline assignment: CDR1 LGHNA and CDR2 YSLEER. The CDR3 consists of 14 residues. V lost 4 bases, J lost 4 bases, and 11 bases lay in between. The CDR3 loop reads CASSPGDQYNEQFF. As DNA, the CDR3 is TGCGCCAGCAGCCCCGGGGACCAATACAATGAGCAGTTCTTC.

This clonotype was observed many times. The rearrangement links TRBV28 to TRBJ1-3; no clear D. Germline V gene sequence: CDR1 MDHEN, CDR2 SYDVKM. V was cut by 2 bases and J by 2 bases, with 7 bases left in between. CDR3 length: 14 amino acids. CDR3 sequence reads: CASSLGEAGNTIYF. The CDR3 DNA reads TGTGCCAGCAGTTTAGGGGAGGCTGGAAACACCATATATTTT.

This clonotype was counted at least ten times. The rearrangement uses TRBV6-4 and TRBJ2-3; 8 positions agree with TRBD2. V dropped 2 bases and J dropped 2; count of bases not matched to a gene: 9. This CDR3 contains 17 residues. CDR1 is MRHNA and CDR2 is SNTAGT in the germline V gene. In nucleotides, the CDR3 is TGTGCCAGCAGTGACCCCCTTAGCGGGACCTACACAGATACGCAGTATTTT. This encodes CASSDPLSGTYTDTQYF.

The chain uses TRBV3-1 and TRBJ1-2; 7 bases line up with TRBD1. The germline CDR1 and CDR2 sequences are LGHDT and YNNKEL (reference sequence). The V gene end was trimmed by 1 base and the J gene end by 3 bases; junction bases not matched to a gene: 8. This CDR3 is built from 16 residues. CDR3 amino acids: CASSQVRVQGDYGYTF. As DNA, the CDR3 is TGTGCCAGCAGCCAAGTTAGGGTGCAGGGGGACTATGGCTACACCTTC.

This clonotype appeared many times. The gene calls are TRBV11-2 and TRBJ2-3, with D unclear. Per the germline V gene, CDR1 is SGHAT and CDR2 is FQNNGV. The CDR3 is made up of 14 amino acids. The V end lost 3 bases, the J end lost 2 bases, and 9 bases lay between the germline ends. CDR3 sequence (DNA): TGTGCCAGCAGCTTGACACTATCCACAGATACGCAGTATTTT. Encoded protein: CASSLTLSTDTQYF.

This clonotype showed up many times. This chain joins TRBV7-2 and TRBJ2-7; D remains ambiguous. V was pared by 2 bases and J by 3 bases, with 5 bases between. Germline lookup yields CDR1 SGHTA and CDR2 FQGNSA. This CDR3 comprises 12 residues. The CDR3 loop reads CASSLTLYEQYF. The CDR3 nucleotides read TGTGCCAGCAGCTTAACCCTCTACGAGCAGTACTTC.

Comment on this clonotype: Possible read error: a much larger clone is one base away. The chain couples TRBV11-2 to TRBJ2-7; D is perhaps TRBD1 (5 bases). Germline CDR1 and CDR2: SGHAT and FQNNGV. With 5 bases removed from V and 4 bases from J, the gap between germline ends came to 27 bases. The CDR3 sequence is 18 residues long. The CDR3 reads CASSPSRGHPVTLYEQYF. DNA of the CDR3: TGTGCCAGCAGCCCGAGTAGGGGTCACCCCGTCACTTTGTACGAGCAGTACTTC.

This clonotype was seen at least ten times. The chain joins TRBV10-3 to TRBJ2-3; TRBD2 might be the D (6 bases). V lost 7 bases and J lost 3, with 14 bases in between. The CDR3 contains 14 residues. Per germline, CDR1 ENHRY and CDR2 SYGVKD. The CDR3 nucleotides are TGTGCCATCATGGGAGACGGGACTACAGATACGCAGTATTTT. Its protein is CAIMGDGTTDTQYF.

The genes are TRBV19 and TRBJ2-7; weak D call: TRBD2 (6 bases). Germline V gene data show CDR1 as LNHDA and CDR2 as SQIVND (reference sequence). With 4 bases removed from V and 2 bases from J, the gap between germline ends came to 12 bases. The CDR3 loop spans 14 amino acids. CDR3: CASSTGLGPYEQYF. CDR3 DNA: TGTGCCAGTAGTACGGGACTGGGGCCCTACGAGCAGTACTTC.

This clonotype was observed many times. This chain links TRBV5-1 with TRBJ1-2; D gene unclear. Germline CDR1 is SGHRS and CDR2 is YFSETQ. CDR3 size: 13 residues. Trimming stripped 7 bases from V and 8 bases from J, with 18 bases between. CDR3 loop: CASGPDRIRGYTF. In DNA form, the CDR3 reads TGCGCCAGCGGGCCTGACCGGATTAGGGGCTACACCTTC. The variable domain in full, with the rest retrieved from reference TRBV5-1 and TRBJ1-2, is KAGVTQTPRYLIKTRGQQVTLSCSPISGHRSVSWYQQTPGQGLQFLFEYFSETQRNKGNFPGRFSGRQFSNSRSEMNVSTLELGDSALYLCASGPDRIRGYTFGSGTRLTVV.

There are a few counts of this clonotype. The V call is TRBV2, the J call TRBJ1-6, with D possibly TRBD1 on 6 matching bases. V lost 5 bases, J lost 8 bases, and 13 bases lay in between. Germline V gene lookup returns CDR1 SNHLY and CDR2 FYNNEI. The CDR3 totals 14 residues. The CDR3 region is CASSPEGGDSPLHF. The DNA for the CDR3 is TGTGCCAGCAGTCCGGAGGGGGGTGATTCACCCCTCCACTTT.

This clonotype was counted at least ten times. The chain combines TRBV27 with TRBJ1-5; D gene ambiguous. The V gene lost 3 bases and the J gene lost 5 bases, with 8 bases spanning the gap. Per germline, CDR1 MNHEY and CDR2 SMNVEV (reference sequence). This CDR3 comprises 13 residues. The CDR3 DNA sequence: TGTGCCAGCAGTTTTATGGGAGATCAGCCCCAGCATTTT. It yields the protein CASSFMGDQPQHF.

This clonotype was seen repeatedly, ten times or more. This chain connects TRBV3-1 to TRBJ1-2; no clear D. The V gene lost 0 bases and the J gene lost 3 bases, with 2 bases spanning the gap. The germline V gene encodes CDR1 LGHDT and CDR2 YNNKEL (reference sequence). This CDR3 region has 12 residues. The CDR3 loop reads CASSQDHYGYTF. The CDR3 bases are TGTGCCAGCAGCCAAGATCACTATGGCTACACCTTC.

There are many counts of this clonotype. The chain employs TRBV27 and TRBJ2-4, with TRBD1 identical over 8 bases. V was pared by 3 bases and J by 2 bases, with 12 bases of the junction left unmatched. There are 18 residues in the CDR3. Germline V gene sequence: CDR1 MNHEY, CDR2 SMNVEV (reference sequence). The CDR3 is CASSFRALTGAPKNIQYF. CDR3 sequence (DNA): TGTGCCAGCAGTTTCCGGGCCCTGACAGGGGCCCCCAAAAACATTCAGTACTTC.

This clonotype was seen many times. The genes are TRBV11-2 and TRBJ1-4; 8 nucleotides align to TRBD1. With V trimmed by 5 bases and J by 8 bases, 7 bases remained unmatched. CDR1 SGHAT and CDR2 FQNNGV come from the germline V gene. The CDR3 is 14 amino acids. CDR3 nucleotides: TGTGCCAGCAGCCCCAGGGGGCGGGGCGAAAAACTGTTTTTT. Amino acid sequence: CASSPRGRGEKLFF.

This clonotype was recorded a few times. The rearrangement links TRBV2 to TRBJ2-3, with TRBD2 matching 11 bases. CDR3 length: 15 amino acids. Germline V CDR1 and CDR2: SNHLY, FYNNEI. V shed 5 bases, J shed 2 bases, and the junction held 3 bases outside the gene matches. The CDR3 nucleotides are TGTGCCAGCAGTTGGACTAGCGGGTACACAGATACGCAGTATTTT. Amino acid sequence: CASSWTSGYTDTQYF.

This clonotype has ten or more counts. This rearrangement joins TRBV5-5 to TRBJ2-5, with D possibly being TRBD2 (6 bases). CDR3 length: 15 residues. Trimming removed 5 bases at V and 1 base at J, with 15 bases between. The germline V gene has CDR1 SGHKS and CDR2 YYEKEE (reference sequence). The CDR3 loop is CASSSTLASQETQYF. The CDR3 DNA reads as TGTGCCAGCAGTTCGACCCTAGCGTCCCAAGAGACCCAGTACTTC.

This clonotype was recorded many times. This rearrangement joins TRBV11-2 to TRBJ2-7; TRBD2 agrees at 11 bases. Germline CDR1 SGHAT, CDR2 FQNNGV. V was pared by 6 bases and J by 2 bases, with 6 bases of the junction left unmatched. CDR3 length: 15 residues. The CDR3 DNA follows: TGTGCCAGCAGTTTTAGCGGGGGGGTGACCTACGAGCAGTACTTC. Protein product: CASSFSGGVTYEQYF. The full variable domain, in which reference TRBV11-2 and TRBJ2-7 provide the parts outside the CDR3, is EAGVAQSPRYKIIEKRQSVAFWCNPISGHATLYWYQQILGQGPKLLIQFQNNGVVDDSQLPKDRFSAERLKGVDSTLKIQPAKLEDSAVYLCASSFSGGVTYEQYFGPGTRLTVT.

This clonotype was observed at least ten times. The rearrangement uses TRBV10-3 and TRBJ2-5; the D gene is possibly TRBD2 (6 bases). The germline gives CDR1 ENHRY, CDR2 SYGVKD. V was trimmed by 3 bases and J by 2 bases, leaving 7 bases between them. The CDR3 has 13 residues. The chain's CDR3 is CAISDRGQETQYF. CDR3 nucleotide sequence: TGTGCCATCAGTGATCGGGGGCAAGAGACCCAGTACTTC.

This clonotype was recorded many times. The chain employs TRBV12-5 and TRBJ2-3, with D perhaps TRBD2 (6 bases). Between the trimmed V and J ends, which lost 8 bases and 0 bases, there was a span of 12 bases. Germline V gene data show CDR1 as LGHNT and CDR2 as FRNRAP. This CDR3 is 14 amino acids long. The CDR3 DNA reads TGTGCTAGTTCACCGGGACTTAGCACAGATACGCAGTATTTT. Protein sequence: CASSPGLSTDTQYF.

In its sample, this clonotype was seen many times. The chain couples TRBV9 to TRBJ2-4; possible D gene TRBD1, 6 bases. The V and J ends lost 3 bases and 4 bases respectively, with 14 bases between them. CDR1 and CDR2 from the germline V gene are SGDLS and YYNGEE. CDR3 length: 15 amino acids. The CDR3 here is CASSDRDTNKNIQYF. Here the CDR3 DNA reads TGTGCCAGCAGCGACCGGGACACGAATAAAAACATTCAGTACTTC.